This T cell receptor (beta chain) was documented in a study of blood T cells in healthy people across ages. With regard to this clonotype: As yet, its antigen is unknown.

V shed 2 bases and J 11 bases; nucleotides not matched to a gene: 8. Germline V gives CDR1 KGHDR, CDR2 SFDVKD. This CDR3 has 15 amino acids. Individuals who donated were healthy Caucasians from Russia aged roughly 6 to 100. Study results and limitations: Roughly linear declines in TCR beta diversity per million T cells occurred with age.

Then a second PCR, running roughly 7 to 12 cycles, was carried out with a sample-barcoded 5' primer and a J-beta primer mix. Each cDNA molecule carried a tag from a template-switch adaptor that contained 12 random nucleotides. TCRdb re-called the 5' RACE reads through MiXCR, storing one row per CDR3 protein. This table has fewer than 900,000 distinct CDR3 sequences, around 48% appearing once. The sample comprised blood. This receptor was identified in a woman aged 60-70 years in good health. The chain employs TRBV24-1 and TRBJ2-5; 12 bases match TRBD2. The DNA for the CDR3 is TGTGCCACCAGTGATTCTAGCGGGAGGGATAATGAGCAGTACTTC. Its translation is CATSDSSGRDNEQYF.